The rows below give T cell receptor beta chains drawn from one sample of a study of blood T cell repertoires in COVID-19. Sequenced by immunoSEQ multiplex PCR; TCRdb stores in-frame clones only, minus some. The sample lists more than 110,000 clones, roughly 85% occurring once. Sequences were obtained from PBMCs or T cells enriched from blood (not recorded which). The receptors were sampled from a man aged 50 to 59 who had recovered from COVID-19. Both conserved end residues are part of each CDR3. The D gene is left open where the match is weak. Not all rows give a size; the values are once, few, many and, for expanded clones, a class.

clone size	V gene	D gene	J gene	CDR3 protein	CDR3 DNA
.	TRBV11-3	TRBD2	TRBJ2-1	CASSLDFMGLAGRNEQFF	TGTGCCAGCAGCTTAGATTTTATGGGCCTAGCGGGGAGAAATGAGCAGTTCTTC
few	TRBV5-4	TRBD1	TRBJ2-3	CASNEGQSTDTQYF	TGTGCCAGCAACGAGGGACAGAGCACAGATACGCAGTATTTT
.	TRBV7-2	.	TRBJ1-3	CASSSYFTGSGNTIYF	TGTGCCAGCAGTTCCTACTTCACAGGCTCTGGAAACACCATATATTTT
.	TRBV4-1	.	TRBJ2-1	CASSQGTAAYNEQFF	TGCGCCAGCAGCCAAGGGACAGCCGCCTACAATGAGCAGTTCTTC
.	TRBV6-6	TRBD1	TRBJ1-4	CASRDSGTGGEEKLFF	TGTGCCAGCAGGGATTCCGGGACAGGGGGCGAAGAAAAACTGTTTTTT
.	TRBV19	.	TRBJ1-1	CASSDPRARGKTEAFF	TGTGCCAGTAGTGACCCTCGCGCACGGGGGAAAACTGAAGCTTTCTTT
.	TRBV11-2	.	TRBJ2-3	CASSLIELKQYF	TGTGCCAGCAGCTTAATAGAATTGAAGCAGTATTTT
.	TRBV2	.	TRBJ1-4	CASSEGRRRDVNEKLFF	TGTGCCAGCAGTGAAGGAAGGAGGAGAGACGTTAATGAAAAACTGTTTTTT
.	TRBV10-3	TRBD1	TRBJ2-5	CATRDRAGVKETQYF	TGTGCCACCCGGGACAGGGCGGGGGTGAAAGAGACCCAGTACTTC
.	TRBV18	.	TRBJ1-5	CASAREYSNQPQHF	TGTGCCAGCGCTCGGGAATATAGCAATCAGCCCCAGCATTTT
few	TRBV10-3	TRBD2	TRBJ2-3	CAITWTSGGGDTQYF	TGTGCCATCACCTGGACTAGCGGGGGGGGAGATACGCAGTATTTT
.	TRBV11-1	.	TRBJ1-2	CASSPDSYGYTF	TGTGCCAGCAGTCCGGACAGCTATGGCTACACCTTC
once	TRBV5-4	TRBD1	TRBJ2-5	CASSHRGRGRAETQYF	TGTGCCAGCAGCCACAGGGGCAGGGGGCGCGCAGAGACCCAGTACTTC
.	TRBV7-9	.	TRBJ1-5	CASSLGTPHSNQPQHF	TGTGCCAGCAGCTTGGGGACTCCTCATAGCAATCAGCCCCAGCATTTT
.	TRBV6-1	.	TRBJ1-3	CASSDQGYTIYF	TGTGCCAGCAGTGACCAGGGGTACACCATATATTTT
.	TRBV10-3	.	TRBJ1-2	CAISGYRDGYTF	TGTGCCATCAGTGGCTACAGGGACGGCTACACCTTC
.	TRBV7-3	.	TRBJ2-1	CASSLTPGTDNEQFF	TGTGCCAGCAGCTTAACCCCCGGTACGGACAATGAGCAGTTCTTC
.	TRBV9	.	TRBJ2-5	CASSLQSGTGETQYF	TGTGCCAGCAGCCTCCAAAGCGGGACAGGAGAGACCCAGTACTTC
.	TRBV7-2	.	TRBJ1-4	CASSPQTESNEKLFF	TGTGCCAGCAGCCCCCAGACAGAATCTAATGAAAAACTGTTTTTT
few	TRBV2	.	TRBJ2-2	CASSYHSPGELFF	TGTGCCAGCAGCTATCACTCACCCGGGGAGCTGTTTTTT
.	TRBV7-7	TRBD2	TRBJ2-2	CASSLGTSGYTGELFF	TGTGCCAGCAGCTTAGGGACTAGCGGGTACACCGGGGAGCTGTTTTTT
.	TRBV4-3	.	TRBJ1-2	CASSQVRTQGSYGYTF	TGCGCCAGCAGCCAAGTACGAACCCAAGGGAGCTATGGCTACACCTTC